The 31 T cell receptor beta chains below come from one sample, sequenced in a study of blood T cell repertoires in COVID-19. Here immunoSEQ multiplex PCR was the method, and the copy in TCRdb shows in-frame clones only, minus some. Counted here are about 200,000 clones, 75% to 90% occurring once; the ten biggest clones make up less than 0.75%. Sequenced sample: peripheral blood. These receptors were obtained from a man aged 40-50 years with acute or convalescent COVID-19.

The V and J genes are TRBV11-3 and TRBJ2-7; 9 nucleotides line up with TRBD1. This CDR3 is built from 19 residues. The V segment lost 2 bases and the J segment 2 bases; nucleotides outside the gene matches: 16. Germline V lookup: CDR1 SGHNT, CDR2 YENEEA. The CDR3 DNA is TGTGCCAGCAGCTTACATTGTCGGGACAGGGTAATCTCCCCCTACGAGCAGTACTTC. It encodes CASSLHCRDRVISPYEQYF.

This clone was observed once. V and J are TRBV7-3 and TRBJ2-3; 12 bases align to TRBD2. J lost 3 bases, V lost 4 bases, and 14 bases had no gene match. Per the germline V gene, CDR1 is SGHTA and CDR2 is FQGTGA. This CDR3 is 19 amino acids long. The CDR3 nucleotides read TGTGCCAGCAGCTCTCACCACCTCCGACTAGCGGGAGTGACAGATACGCAGTATTTT. The encoded protein is CASSSHHLRLAGVTDTQYF.

The chain joins TRBV11-3 to TRBJ2-2, with D maybe TRBD1 (5 bases). The germline V gene has CDR1 SGHNT and CDR2 YENEEA. The CDR3 totals 15 residues. V shed 4 bases and J shed 1 base, with 10 bases lying between them. The CDR3 here is CASSSNRMNTGELFF. Written as DNA, the CDR3 is TGTGCCAGCAGCTCAAACAGGATGAACACCGGGGAGCTGTTTTTT.

This CDR3 is CASTKDRALTGNTIYF. CDR3 coding DNA: TGTGCCAGCACCAAGGACAGGGCCCTCACTGGAAACACCATATATTTT. The genes are TRBV4-2 and TRBJ1-3; 8 nucleotides match TRBD1. Germline CDR1 is LGHNA and CDR2 is YNFKEQ. The CDR3 spans 16 residues. After removal of 7 bases from V and 2 bases from J, the junction contained 10 bases not matched to a gene.

This clone turned up a few times. The V and J genes are TRBV7-2 and TRBJ2-7; D is unclear. CDR3 length: 13 amino acids. Deletions cut 5 bases from V and 4 bases from J, with 12 bases between. CDR1 SGHTA and CDR2 FQGNSA come from the germline V gene. CDR3: CASSLSTEYEQYF. CDR3 nucleotide sequence: TGTGCCAGCAGCCTCTCGACGGAGTACGAGCAGTACTTC.

The chain has TRBV27 and TRBJ2-7, with 7 positions matching TRBD1. CDR3 length: 14 residues. Germline CDR1 is MNHEY and CDR2 is SMNVEV (reference sequence). The ends lost 5 bases at V and 1 base at J; junction bases unmatched: 5. The CDR3 here is CASSTSTGSYEQYF. In nucleotides, the CDR3 is TGTGCCAGCAGTACCTCGACAGGGTCCTACGAGCAGTACTTC.

The V and J genes are TRBV2 and TRBJ1-2; 12 bases are a match to TRBD1. CDR3 size: 14 residues. V was clipped by 7 bases and J by 7 bases; unmatched bases: 7. Germline V gene data show CDR1 as SNHLY and CDR2 as FYNNEI. The CDR3 DNA reads as TGTGCCAGCACCTCACCGGGACAGGGGGCTGGCTACACCTTC. It yields the protein CASTSPGQGAGYTF.

The genes are TRBV29-1 and TRBJ2-7, with 8 positions matching TRBD1. The CDR3 is 14 amino acids. Germline lookup yields CDR1 SQVTM and CDR2 ANQGSEA. Losses at the gene ends were 3 bases for V and 0 bases for J; bases not matched to a gene: 4. CDR3 nucleotide sequence: TGCAGCGTTGAGCCCGACAGGGGCTCCTACGAGCAGTACTTC. Protein: CSVEPDRGSYEQYF.

The rearrangement uses TRBV5-1 and TRBJ2-3; 7 nucleotides agree with TRBD1. Germline assignment: CDR1 SGHRS and CDR2 YFSETQ. The J segment lost 0 bases and the V segment lost 0 bases, leaving 7 bases of the junction unmatched. This CDR3 spans 17 amino acids. The CDR3 nucleotides read TGCGCCAGCAGCTTGGTTGCAGGGGGAACTAGCACAGATACGCAGTATTTT. Translating gives CASSLVAGGTSTDTQYF.

This sequence joins TRBV14 and TRBJ2-5; the D gene is possibly TRBD2 (5 bases). Per the germline V gene, CDR1 is SGHDN and CDR2 is FVKESK. There are 16 residues in the CDR3. The ends were cut back, 1 base at V and 2 bases at J, with 14 bases in the middle. DNA of the CDR3: TGTGCCAGCAGCCAAGGGCGCTCTAGCTGGCAAGAGACCCAGTACTTC. This gives the protein CASSQGRSSWQETQYF.

The chain carries TRBV19 and TRBJ2-2, with 7 nucleotides matching TRBD1. The CDR3 covers 14 residues. From germline, CDR1 is LNHDA and CDR2 SQIVND (reference sequence). V was clipped by 6 bases and J by 6 bases; unmatched bases: 7. The CDR3 loop reads CASRSDRAAGELFF. The CDR3 coding sequence is TGTGCCAGTAGGTCCGACAGGGCGGCCGGGGAGCTGTTTTTT.

J is TRBJ2-5 and V is TRBV5-1; 7 positions agree with TRBD1. Germline V gene data show CDR1 as SGHRS and CDR2 as YFSETQ. The CDR3 extends over 14 amino acids. Germline trimming cut 0 bases from V and 3 bases from J; bases unmatched to any gene: 2. The DNA for the CDR3 is TGCGCCAGCAGCTTGGGCGGACAGGAAGAGACCCAGTACTTC. It specifies CASSLGGQEETQYF.

The chain links TRBV18 to TRBJ2-5; 7 nucleotides match TRBD1. Per the germline V gene, CDR1 is KGHSH and CDR2 is LQKENI. The CDR3 length is 14 residues. Trimming at V came to 3 bases and at J to 2 bases, leaving 3 bases not matched to a gene. The CDR3 protein is CASSPRGQQETQYF. CDR3 nucleotides: TGTGCCAGCTCACCCCGGGGACAGCAAGAGACCCAGTACTTC.

This chain joins TRBV30 and TRBJ2-3; TRBD1 matches 8 bases. The germline CDR1 and CDR2 sequences are GTSNPN and SVGIG (reference sequence). The trim removed 1 base at V and 6 bases at J, leaving 18 bases unmatched. The CDR3 covers 18 residues. CDR3 sequence (DNA): TGTGCCTGGAGTGGGTTACGACAAACAGGGGGTTTATGGGATACGCAGTATTTT. The encoded protein is CAWSGLRQTGGLWDTQYF.

The chain is built from TRBV6-5 and TRBJ2-5; D may be TRBD1 (6 bases). This CDR3 contains 15 residues. The germline CDR1 and CDR2 sequences are MNHEY and SVGAGI. With 2 bases removed from V and 5 bases from J, the gap between germline ends came to 15 bases. In nucleotides, the CDR3 is TGTGCCAGCAGTTACGGGGGCCTCCAGGAGGAGACCCAGTACTTC. It encodes CASSYGGLQEETQYF.

This clone occurred once. The rearrangement uses TRBV18 and TRBJ1-1; D possibly corresponds to TRBD1 (6 bases). Germline V lookup: CDR1 KGHSH, CDR2 LQKENI. The length of the CDR3 is 15 residues. V was clipped by 0 bases and J by 0 bases, with 8 bases between them. Here the CDR3 DNA reads TGTGCCAGCTCACCACCAACAGGGCTGAACACTGAAGCTTTCTTT. Encoded protein: CASSPPTGLNTEAFF.

The rearrangement joins TRBV19 to TRBJ2-2; 12 bases align to TRBD2. The germline CDR1 and CDR2 sequences are LNHDA and SQIVND (reference sequence). This CDR3 is 19 amino acids long. The J segment lost 0 bases and the V segment lost 3 bases, leaving 8 bases of the junction unmatched. The CDR3 DNA follows: TGTGCCAGTAGTATCCCGTCTCTAGCGGGAGGGCCGAACACCGGGGAGCTGTTTTTT. It translates to CASSIPSLAGGPNTGELFF.

The rearrangement joins TRBV7-9 to TRBJ1-1, with TRBD1 as a possible D gene (5 bases). Germline-derived CDR1 and CDR2 are SEHNR and FQNEAQ (reference sequence). CDR3 size: 15 residues. V dropped 6 bases and J dropped 5 bases, with 19 bases sitting between them. This chain's CDR3 is CASSPPQPGGTEAFF. The DNA for the CDR3 is TGTGCCAGCAGTCCACCCCAACCGGGGGGAACTGAAGCTTTCTTT.

The V and J genes are TRBV27 and TRBJ2-2; D unresolved. V gave up 3 bases and J gave up 7 bases, with 12 bases separating them. The germline V gene has CDR1 MNHEY and CDR2 SMNVEV (reference sequence). The CDR3 sequence is 14 residues long. The CDR3 sequence is CASSLFESGGELFF. The CDR3 coding sequence is TGTGCCAGCAGTTTGTTCGAGTCGGGCGGGGAGCTGTTTTTT.

CDR3 in DNA: TGTGCCAGCAGCCAAGTAGGGGGGACCCAGTACTTC. Translating gives CASSQVGGTQYF. This chain uses TRBV14 with TRBJ2-5, with a possible D match to TRBD1 (6 bases). V lost 1 base, J lost 7 bases, and 7 bases lay in between. The V gene's germline CDR1 is SGHDN and CDR2 FVKESK. The CDR3 totals 12 residues.

In DNA form, the CDR3 reads TGTGCCAGCAGCTTGACGACAGTAGACTACACCTTC. It translates to CASSLTTVDYTF. The genes are TRBV7-2 and TRBJ1-2; a weak D match, TRBD1 (5 bases). V was pared by 3 bases and J by 10 bases, with 12 bases between. This CDR3 is 12 amino acids long. The germline V gene encodes CDR1 SGHTA and CDR2 FQGNSA.

The chain recombines TRBV15 with TRBJ1-4; D perhaps matches TRBD1 (6 bases). The CDR3 extends over 13 amino acids. Germline CDR1 and CDR2: LNHNV and YYDKDF (reference sequence). Between the trimmed V and J ends, which lost 3 bases and 13 bases, there was a span of 15 bases. CDR3 coding DNA: TGTGCCACCAGCAGTAGGGGGGGGCAGAGACTGTTTTTT. Protein: CATSSRGGQRLFF.

The chain has TRBV28 and TRBJ2-7; tentatively, D is TRBD2 (6 bases). In germline, CDR1 is MDHEN, CDR2 SYDVKM. V lost 6 bases, J lost 3 bases, and 18 bases lay in between. The CDR3 sequence is 15 residues long. In nucleotides, the CDR3 is TGTGCCAGCAGCCCTCGGGGGTGGGCCGTCTACGAGCAGTACTTC. It translates to CASSPRGWAVYEQYF.

The CDR3 protein is CASSVATGPHEQFF. The CDR3 DNA reads TGTGCCAGCAGCGTAGCGACAGGTCCCCATGAGCAGTTCTTC. V is TRBV9 and J is TRBJ2-1, with D maybe TRBD1 (6 bases). V was shortened by 0 bases and J by 8 bases, with 12 bases between the two germline ends. The germline CDR1 and CDR2 sequences are SGDLS and YYNGEE. There are 14 residues in the CDR3.

The chain links TRBV6-5 to TRBJ1-6, with TRBD1 identical over 9 bases. V lost 6 bases, J lost 10 bases, and 4 bases stayed unmatched. The CDR3 is 13 amino acids. The germline V gene encodes CDR1 MNHEY and CDR2 SVGAGI. Written as DNA, the CDR3 is TGTGCCAGCAGGGGACAGGGAAGCTCACCCCTCCACTTT. This encodes CASRGQGSSPLHF.

This chain links TRBV11-2 with TRBJ2-7, with D possibly being TRBD2 (5 bases). Trimming removed 6 bases at V and 3 bases at J, with 18 bases between. In germline, CDR1 is SGHAT, CDR2 FQNNGV. The CDR3 is made up of 15 amino acids. The CDR3 DNA reads as TGTGCCAGCAGATGGGCGGGTCGAGACGACTACGAGCAGTACTTC. Protein product: CASRWAGRDDYEQYF.

V and J are TRBV7-2 and TRBJ2-1; D is uncertain. V was clipped by 2 bases and J by 6 bases, with 14 bases between them. This CDR3 contains 15 residues. CDR1 and CDR2 from the germline V gene are SGHTA and FQGNSA. CDR3 region: CASSLQQLLPNEQFF. The CDR3 nucleotides are TGTGCCAGCAGCTTACAACAGCTACTCCCCAATGAGCAGTTCTTC. Full variable domain (outside the CDR3, taken from reference TRBV7-2 and TRBJ2-1): GAGVSQSPSNKVTEKGKDVELRCDPISGHTALYWYRQSLGQGLEFLIYFQGNSAPDKSGLPSDRFSAERTGGSVSTLTIQRTQQEDSAVYLCASSLQQLLPNEQFFGPGTRLTVL.

This clone was detected once. V and J are TRBV2 and TRBJ2-5, with 11 positions matching TRBD2. The V gene's germline CDR1 is SNHLY and CDR2 FYNNEI. Unmatched junction bases numbered 14, after V lost 6 bases and J lost 5 bases. The CDR3 length is 17 residues. The CDR3 region is CASRDVLASGGQETQYF. For the CDR3, the DNA is TGTGCCAGCAGGGACGTCTTGGCTAGCGGGGGGCAGGAGACCCAGTACTTC.

Note on this clone: Relative to the germline gene, one junction end is altered; a read error may explain this. This sequence joins TRBV11-2 and TRBJ2-7; D ambiguous. Germline loops: CDR1 SGHAT, CDR2 FQNNGV. The length of the CDR3 is 13 residues. CDR3 sequence reads: CASRSLEVALPPF. The CDR3 nucleotides read TGTGCCAGCAGGTCCCTTGAGGTTGCCTTGCCACCTTTC.

The J gene is TRBJ2-1, the V gene TRBV11-3; 11 positions match TRBD2. The CDR3 spans 16 residues. The V gene end was trimmed by 5 bases and the J gene end by 8 bases; junction bases not matched to a gene: 11. Germline V lookup: CDR1 SGHNT, CDR2 YENEEA. The CDR3 DNA reads TGTGCCAGCAGCCCTAAGATGCTAGCGGGAGGTCATGAGCAGTTCTTC. Amino acid sequence: CASSPKMLAGGHEQFF.

This chain links TRBV19 with TRBJ1-1; unclear D gene. In germline, CDR1 is LNHDA, CDR2 SQIVND (reference sequence). Trimming left V 2 bases short and J 5 bases short, with 9 bases between. This CDR3 has 13 residues. This chain's CDR3 is CASSITEETEAFF. The CDR3 nucleotides read TGTGCCAGTAGTATAACAGAAGAGACTGAAGCTTTCTTT.